What follows describes a single T cell receptor (beta chain). TCRdb re-called the 5' RACE reads with MiXCR, one entry per CDR3 protein. This repertoire shows 400,000 to 650,000 distinct CDR3 sequences, roughly a fifth found once; its top ten account for about 0.91%. Germline lookup yields CDR1 SGHTA and CDR2 FQGNSA. This CDR3 spans 15 amino acids. Trimming cost V 5 bases and J 4 bases; bases outside gene matches: 7. This entry belongs to a study of identical twins. These records were also assigned to another study, of T cells expressing NK-cell markers. That paper notes: Sorted CD3+CD56+NKG2C+, CD3+CD56+NKG2C- and CD3+CD56-NKG2C+ T cells provided the TCR beta repertoires. HCMV serostatus: most of the eight sequenced donors positive, one negative. In a group of about six donors, dominant NKG2C+ clonotypes represented roughly 1.0-7.5% of CD8+ T cells.

This TCR derives from a woman younger than 35 in good health. Sequenced sample: CD4+ T cells sorted from blood. The chain employs TRBV7-2 and TRBJ2-5; 10 bases fit TRBD1. The CDR3 nucleotides read TGTGCCAGCAGCCACGACAGGGGGCGCGTAGAGACCCAGTACTTC. It codes for CASSHDRGRVETQYF.